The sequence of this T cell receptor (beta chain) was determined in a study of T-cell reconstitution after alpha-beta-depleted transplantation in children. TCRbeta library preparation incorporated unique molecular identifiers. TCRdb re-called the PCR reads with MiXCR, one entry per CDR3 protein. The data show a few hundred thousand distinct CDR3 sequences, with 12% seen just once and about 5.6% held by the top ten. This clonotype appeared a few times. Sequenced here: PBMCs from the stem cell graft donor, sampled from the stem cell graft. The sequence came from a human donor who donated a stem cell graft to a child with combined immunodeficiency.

The CDR3 reads CATRGTGGTGELFF. The CDR3 nucleotides are TGTGCCACCAGGGGGACAGGGGGCACCGGGGAGCTGTTTTTT. This sequence joins TRBV24-1 and TRBJ2-2; 11 bases align to TRBD1. V was pared by 7 bases and J by 4 bases, with 1 base of the junction left unmatched. Germline values: CDR1 KGHDR, CDR2 SFDVKD. The CDR3 is made up of 14 amino acids.